This T cell receptor beta chain was identified during a study of CD8+CD57+ T cells in acquired aplastic anemia. Findings and caveats of the study: A set of twenty-nine CD8+ CDR3 sequences was shared between patients and controls, and these sequences appeared highly expressed in patients.

About this clonotype itself: The antigen is undetermined.

V gave up 3 bases and J gave up 4 bases, with 9 bases separating them. The CDR3 covers 12 residues. CDR1 is SQVTM and CDR2 is ANQGSEA in the germline V gene. For sequencing, patients were chosen who had shown expansion of CD8+CD57+ cells by flow cytometry. Among the patients, all had severe acquired aplastic anemia. Genomic DNA constituted the template upon which TCR beta VDJ and CDR3 profiling was performed. Via MiXCR, TCRdb re-called the reads, giving one row per CDR3 protein. Of 150,000 to 200,000 distinct CDR3 sequences in the sample, approximately 48% are singletons; the top ten hold about 1.7%. The rearrangement links TRBV29-1 to TRBJ2-5; D may be TRBD1 (5 bases). The source of this sequence is a human donor with aplastic anemia. Sequencing used sorted CD4+, CD8+, or CD8+CD57+ T cells (not recorded which) from PBMCs. CDR3 sequence reads: CSVDWTRETQYF. The CDR3, as DNA: TGCAGCGTTGACTGGACACGAGAGACCCAGTACTTC.